Described below is a single T cell receptor beta chain sequence and its context. This sample is part of a study of regulatory and conventional T cells in RAG deficiency. CDR3 length: 16 residues. Germline CDR1 and CDR2: SGDLS and YYNGEE. Deletions cut 4 bases from V and 7 bases from J, with 21 bases between. Sequenced by immunoSEQ multiplex PCR; TCRdb stores in-frame clones only, minus some. The data hold around 30,000 clones, with 85% to 90% observed a single time. These data also featured in a second study, about regulatory T cells. From that paper: The primer mix had 52 TRBV and 13 TRBJ primers. Skewed V and J usage and few unique V-J pairs marked patient repertoires, most in Tregs.

The receptor was isolated from a human donor in good health. This sequence joins TRBV9 and TRBJ2-1; tentative D call: TRBD1 (6 bases). Sequenced input: CD8+ T cells sorted from blood. Written as DNA, the CDR3 is TGTGCCAGCAGCCCTAGTGGGGGCAGGGAATTTAATGAGCAGTTCTTC. Translating gives CASSPSGGREFNEQFF.